Listed here are 4 T cell receptor beta chains from one sample, sequenced in a study of cytomegalovirus exposure and HLA in healthy donors (TCRdb year 2017). Library prep was done by the immunoSEQ multiplex PCR assay. The multiplex PCR relied on a mix of 60 forward primers for TCR Vbeta segments and 13 reverse primers for TCR Jbeta segments. TCRdb holds this immuneACCESS table with in-frame rearrangements only. Some clones are missing; in checked studies, unresolved V genes explain under half, and the rest has no known cause. The table for this sample shows approximately 72,000 clones. Around 5% of the sample belongs to the ten largest clones. Sequencing input: PBMCs. These receptors came from a woman aged 35 to 49 in good health and CMV-seropositive.

The CDR3 sequence is CASGSGTSIYNEQFF. The CDR3 DNA is TGTGCCAGCGGATCCGGGACATCTATCTACAATGAGCAGTTCTTC. The J gene is TRBJ2-1, the V gene TRBV28; TRBD1 might be the D (6 bases). Germline V gene lookup returns CDR1 MDHEN and CDR2 SYDVKM. Trimming removed 8 bases at V and 3 bases at J, with 17 bases between. This CDR3 has 15 residues.

The rearrangement links TRBV7-2 to TRBJ2-7; TRBD1 matches 9 bases. The V gene end was trimmed by 3 bases and the J gene end by 2 bases; junction bases not matched to a gene: 5. The CDR3 sequence is 15 residues long. Germline CDR1 SGHTA, CDR2 FQGNSA. The CDR3 loop is CASSLGTGWPYEQYF. The CDR3, as DNA: TGTGCCAGCAGCTTGGGGACAGGGTGGCCCTACGAGCAGTACTTC. The full variable domain, completed using reference TRBV7-2 and TRBJ2-7, is GAGVSQSPSNKVTEKGKDVELRCDPISGHTALYWYRQSLGQGLEFLIYFQGNSAPDKSGLPSDRFSAERTGGSVSTLTIQRTQQEDSAVYLCASSLGTGWPYEQYFGPGTRLTVT.

V usage is TRBV19 and J usage is TRBJ1-2, with TRBD1 as a possible D gene (6 bases). Germline V gene sequence: CDR1 LNHDA, CDR2 SQIVND (reference sequence). With 6 bases removed from V and 5 bases from J, the gap between germline ends came to 10 bases. The CDR3 has 12 amino acids. CDR3: CASRQTGYGYTF. The CDR3 coding sequence is TGTGCCAGTAGGCAGACAGGATATGGCTACACCTTC.

V gene TRBV27 combines with J gene TRBJ1-1, with TRBD1 matching over 7 bases. V trimming: 2 bases; J trimming: 11 bases; junction bases outside the gene matches: 14. Per germline, CDR1 MNHEY and CDR2 SMNVEV (reference sequence). The CDR3 runs to 15 residues. CDR3 DNA: TGTGCCAGCAGTTTAACCCCCAGGGGGTATGACGGGGCTTTCTTT. It specifies CASSLTPRGYDGAFF.